This T cell receptor (beta chain) appears in the sequencing data of a study of blood T cell repertoires in COVID-19. Looking at the study overall: Acute and convalescent COVID-19 specimens originated in the United States, Italy and Spain. From T cells, B-cell-depleted T cells, or PBMCs came the material, which was cDNA or gDNA.

Under the authors' procedure: Estimation of nucleated cell counts was performed using reference gene primer amplification. TCRdb keeps only in-frame clones here, not all; method: immunoSEQ multiplex PCR. Clone size and V and J calls were adopted from that table, with D and trimming inferred from the DNA. Of about 59,000 clones listed, 75% to 95% are singletons. With V trimmed by 3 bases and J by 5 bases, 9 bases remained unmatched. Germline V CDR1 and CDR2: MNHNS, SASEGT. CDR3 length: 16 residues. The TCR was taken from a human donor in a cohort sampled during active COVID-19. Sample: peripheral blood. The V call is TRBV6-1, the J call TRBJ1-5, with 8 bases that match TRBD1. The CDR3 coding sequence is TGTGCCAGCAGTGAGCTGGGACAGGCGGCCCATCAGCCCCAGCATTTT. This sequence encodes CASSELGQAAHQPQHF.